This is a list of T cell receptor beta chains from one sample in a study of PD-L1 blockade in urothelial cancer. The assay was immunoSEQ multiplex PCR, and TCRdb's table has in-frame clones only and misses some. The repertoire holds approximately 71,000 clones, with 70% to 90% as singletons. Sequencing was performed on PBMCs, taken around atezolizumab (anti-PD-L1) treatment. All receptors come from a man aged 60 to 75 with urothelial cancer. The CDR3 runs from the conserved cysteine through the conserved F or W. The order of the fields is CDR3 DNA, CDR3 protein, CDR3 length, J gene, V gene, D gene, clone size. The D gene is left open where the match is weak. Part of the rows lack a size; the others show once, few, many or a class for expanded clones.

TGTGCCAGCTCCGAGGGTGCCAGCAATCAGCCCCAGCATTTT | CASSEGASNQPQHF | 14 | TRBJ1-5 | TRBV18 | - | -
TGCGCCAGCGGGGAGCAAGAGACCCAGTACTTC | CASGEQETQYF | 11 | TRBJ2-5 | TRBV5-1 | - | -
TGTGCCAGCAGCTTCCGAGACAGGAACACCGGGGAGCTGTTTTTT | CASSFRDRNTGELFF | 15 | TRBJ2-2 | TRBV7-2 | - | -
TGTGCCAGCACCAGAGGCGGGGAGCTGTTTTTT | CASTRGGELFF | 11 | TRBJ2-2 | TRBV7-2 | - | -
TGTGCCAGCAGTGGGCTGCAGTCCCGTACTGAAGCTTTCTTT | CASSGLQSRTEAFF | 14 | TRBJ1-1 | TRBV27 | - | -
TGTGCCAGCAGCCCCTCCCCGGGGGGCGAGCAGTACTTC | CASSPSPGGEQYF | 13 | TRBJ2-7 | TRBV7-2 | TRBD2 | -
TGTGCCAGCAGTGAAGCGCTCCAGGTCCAAGAGACCCAGTACTTC | CASSEALQVQETQYF | 15 | TRBJ2-5 | TRBV6-1 | - | -
TGCAGCGTTGAAGATCAGGGGTCGAAGACCCAGTACTTC | CSVEDQGSKTQYF | 13 | TRBJ2-5 | TRBV29-1 | - | -
TGTGCCTGGAGGTTCCGGGACACCATGAACACTGAAGCTTTCTTT | CAWRFRDTMNTEAFF | 15 | TRBJ1-1 | TRBV30 | - | -
TGTGCCAGCACCAGTGGGGGGGGGTCGCAGCCCCAGCATTTT | CASTSGGGSQPQHF | 14 | TRBJ1-5 | TRBV28 | - | -
TGTGCCAGCAGCTTCCGGCTTGGGACAGAACCCTACGAGCAGTACTTC | CASSFRLGTEPYEQYF | 16 | TRBJ2-7 | TRBV7-9 | TRBD1 | -
TGTGCCAGTAGTATCGGACATATGAACACCGGGGAGCTGTTTTTT | CASSIGHMNTGELFF | 15 | TRBJ2-2 | TRBV19 | - | -
TGTGCCTCCCAGAGGGAGGGCTACACCTTC | CASQREGYTF | 10 | TRBJ1-2 | TRBV30 | - | -
TGTGCCAGCAGCTTAATAACAGGGGTCCAAGAGACCCAGTACTTC | CASSLITGVQETQYF | 15 | TRBJ2-5 | TRBV7-6 | TRBD1 | -
TGTGCCAGCAGTATGAACGGGGTCTACGAGCAGTACTTC | CASSMNGVYEQYF | 13 | TRBJ2-7 | TRBV5-4 | - | -
TGTGCCAGCAGCCCCGCCAGGGTGGACTATGGCTACACCTTC | CASSPARVDYGYTF | 14 | TRBJ1-2 | TRBV9 | - | -
TGTGCCAGCAGTGTTCGACGTGGGCGCGAGCAGTACTTC | CASSVRRGREQYF | 13 | TRBJ2-7 | TRBV2 | - | once
TGTGCCAGCAGCTCTGGACTAGCGGGGAACCAAGAGACCCAGTACTTC | CASSSGLAGNQETQYF | 16 | TRBJ2-5 | TRBV7-9 | TRBD2 | -
TGTGCCAGTAAGTGGTCTAGCGGGAGCACCGAGCAGTACTTC | CASKWSSGSTEQYF | 14 | TRBJ2-7 | TRBV19 | TRBD2 | -
TGTGCCAGCAGTGATCTGGGACAGGGGTATCAGCCCCAGCATTTT | CASSDLGQGYQPQHF | 15 | TRBJ1-5 | TRBV2 | TRBD1 | -
TGCGCCAGCAGCCCCCATTTCTCCTACAATGAGCAGTTCTTC | CASSPHFSYNEQFF | 14 | TRBJ2-1 | TRBV4-1 | - | -
TGTGCCAGCAGCTTAGGCCTCCAGACAGATGGCTACACCTTC | CASSLGLQTDGYTF | 14 | TRBJ1-2 | TRBV13 | - | once